This T cell receptor (beta chain) came from a study of T cells in localized non-small cell lung cancer. Produced via immunoSEQ multiplex PCR; TCRdb's table is partial and in-frame only. The sample yields a few thousand clones, about 23% seen once. CDR1 and CDR2 from the germline V gene are MNHNS and SASEGT. This CDR3 has 14 amino acids. This clone was detected a few times. A read error may account for a junction end that differs from germline. J is TRBJ1-2 and V is TRBV6-1, with D unresolved. The sample in question was lung tumor tissue, obtained before any cancer treatment. The source is a man aged 35 to 70 with stage III lung adenocarcinoma. CDR3 nucleotides: TGTGCCATCAGTGAAGGAATCTTAAACTATGGCTACACCTTC. Its protein product is CAISEGILNYGYTF.